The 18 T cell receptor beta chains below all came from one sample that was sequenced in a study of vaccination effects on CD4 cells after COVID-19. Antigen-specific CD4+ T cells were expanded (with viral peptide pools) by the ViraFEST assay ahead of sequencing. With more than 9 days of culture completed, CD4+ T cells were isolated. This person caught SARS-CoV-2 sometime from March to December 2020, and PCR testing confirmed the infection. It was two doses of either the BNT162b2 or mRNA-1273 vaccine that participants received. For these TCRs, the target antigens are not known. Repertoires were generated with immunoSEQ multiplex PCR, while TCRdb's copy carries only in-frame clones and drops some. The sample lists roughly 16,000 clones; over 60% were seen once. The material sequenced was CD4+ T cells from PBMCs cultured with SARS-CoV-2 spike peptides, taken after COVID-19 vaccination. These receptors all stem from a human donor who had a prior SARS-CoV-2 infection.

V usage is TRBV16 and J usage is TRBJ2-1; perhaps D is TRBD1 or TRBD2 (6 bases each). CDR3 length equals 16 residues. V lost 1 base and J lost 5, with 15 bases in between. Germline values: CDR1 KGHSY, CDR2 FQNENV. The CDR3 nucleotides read TGTGCCAGCAGCCAATGGGAGGCAGGGGTGGACAATGAGCAGTTCTTC. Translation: CASSQWEAGVDNEQFF.

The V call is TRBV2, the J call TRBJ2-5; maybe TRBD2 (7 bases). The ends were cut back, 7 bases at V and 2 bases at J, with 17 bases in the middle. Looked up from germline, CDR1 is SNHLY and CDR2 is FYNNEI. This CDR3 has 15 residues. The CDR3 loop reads CASKGQEGGQETQYF. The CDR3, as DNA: TGTGCCAGCAAGGGCCAGGAGGGGGGGCAAGAGACCCAGTACTTC.

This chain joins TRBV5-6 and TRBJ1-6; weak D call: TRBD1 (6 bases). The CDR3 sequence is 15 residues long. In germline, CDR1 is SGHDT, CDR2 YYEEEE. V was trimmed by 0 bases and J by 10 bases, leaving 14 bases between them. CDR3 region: CASSLVAQGSSPLHF. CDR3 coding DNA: TGTGCCAGCAGCTTGGTAGCTCAGGGGAGCTCACCCCTCCACTTT. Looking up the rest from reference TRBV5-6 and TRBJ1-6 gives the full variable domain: DAGVTQSPTHLIKTRGQQVTLRCSPKSGHDTVSWYQQALGQGPQFIFQYYEEEERQRGNFPDRFSGHQFPNYSSELNVNALLLGDSALYLCASSLVAQGSSPLHFGNGTRLTVT.

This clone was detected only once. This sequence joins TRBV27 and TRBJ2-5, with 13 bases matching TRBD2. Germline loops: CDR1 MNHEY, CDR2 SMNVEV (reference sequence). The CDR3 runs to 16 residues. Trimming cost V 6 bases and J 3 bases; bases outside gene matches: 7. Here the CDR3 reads CASSPQGLAGKETQYF. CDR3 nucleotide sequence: TGTGCCAGCAGCCCTCAGGGACTAGCGGGAAAAGAGACCCAGTACTTC.

CDR3 coding DNA: TGCGCCAGCAGCTTGGGGGGACACGGTCCTTTGATGAGTCCTGAAGCTTTCTTT. It codes for CASSLGGHGPLMSPEAFF. The rearrangement uses TRBV5-1 and TRBJ1-1; D possibly corresponds to TRBD1 (6 bases). The CDR3 consists of 18 residues. CDR1 is SGHRS and CDR2 is YFSETQ in the germline V gene. V lost 0 bases and J lost 6, with 24 bases in between.

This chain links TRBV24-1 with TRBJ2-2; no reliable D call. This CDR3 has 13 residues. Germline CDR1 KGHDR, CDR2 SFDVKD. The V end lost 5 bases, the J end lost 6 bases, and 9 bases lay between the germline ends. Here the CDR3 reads CATSGPSPGELFF. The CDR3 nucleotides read TGTGCCACCAGTGGCCCCTCCCCCGGGGAGCTGTTTTTT.

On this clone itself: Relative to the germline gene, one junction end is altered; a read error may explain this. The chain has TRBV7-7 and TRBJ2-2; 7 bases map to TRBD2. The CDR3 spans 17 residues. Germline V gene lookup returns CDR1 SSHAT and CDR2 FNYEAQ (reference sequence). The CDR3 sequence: CASSLLVGGSDTGELFF. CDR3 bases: TGTGCTAGCAGCTTACTTGTCGGGGGGAGCGACACCGGGGAGCTGTTTTTT.

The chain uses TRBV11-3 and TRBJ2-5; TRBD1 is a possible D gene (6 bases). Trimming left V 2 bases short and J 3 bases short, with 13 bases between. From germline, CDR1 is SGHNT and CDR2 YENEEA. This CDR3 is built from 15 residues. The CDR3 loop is CASSLMGAWEETQYF. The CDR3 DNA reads TGTGCCAGCAGCTTAATGGGGGCCTGGGAAGAGACCCAGTACTTC.

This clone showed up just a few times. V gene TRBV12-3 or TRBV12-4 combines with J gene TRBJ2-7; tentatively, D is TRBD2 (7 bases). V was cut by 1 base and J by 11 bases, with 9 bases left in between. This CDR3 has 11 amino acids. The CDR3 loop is CASSLGEGEYF. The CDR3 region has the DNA TGTGCCAGCAGTTTAGGGGAGGGGGAGTACTTC.

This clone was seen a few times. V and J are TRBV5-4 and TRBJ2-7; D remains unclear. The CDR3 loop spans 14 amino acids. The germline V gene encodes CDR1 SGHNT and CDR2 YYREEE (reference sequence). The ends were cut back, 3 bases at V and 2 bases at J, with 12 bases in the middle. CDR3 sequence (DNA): TGTGCCAGCAGCTCGAAGACGAATCCCTACGAGCAGTACTTC. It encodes CASSSKTNPYEQYF.

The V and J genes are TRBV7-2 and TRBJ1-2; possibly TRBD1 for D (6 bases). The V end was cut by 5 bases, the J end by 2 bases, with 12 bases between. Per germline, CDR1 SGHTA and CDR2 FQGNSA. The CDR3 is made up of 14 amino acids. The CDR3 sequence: CASSRTALNYGYTF. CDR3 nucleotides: TGTGCCAGCAGCAGGACAGCGCTCAACTATGGCTACACCTTC.

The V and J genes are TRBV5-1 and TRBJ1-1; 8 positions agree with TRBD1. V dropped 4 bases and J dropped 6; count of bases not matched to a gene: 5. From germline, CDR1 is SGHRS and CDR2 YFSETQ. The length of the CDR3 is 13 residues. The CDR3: CASSQQGVAEAFF. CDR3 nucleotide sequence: TGCGCCAGCAGCCAACAGGGGGTCGCTGAAGCTTTCTTT.

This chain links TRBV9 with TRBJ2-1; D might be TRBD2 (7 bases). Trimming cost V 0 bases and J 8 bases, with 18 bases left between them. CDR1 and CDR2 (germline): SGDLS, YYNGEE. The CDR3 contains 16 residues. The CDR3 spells CASSVAGGGQGDEQFF. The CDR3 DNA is TGTGCCAGCAGCGTAGCTGGCGGGGGCCAAGGGGATGAGCAGTTCTTC.

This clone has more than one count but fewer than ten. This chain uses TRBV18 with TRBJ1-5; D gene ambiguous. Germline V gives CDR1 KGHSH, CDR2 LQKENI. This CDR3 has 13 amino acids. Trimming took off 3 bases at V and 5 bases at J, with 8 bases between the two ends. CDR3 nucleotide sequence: TGTGCCAGCTCACCGAGGTCAGATCAGCCCCAGCATTTT. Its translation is CASSPRSDQPQHF.

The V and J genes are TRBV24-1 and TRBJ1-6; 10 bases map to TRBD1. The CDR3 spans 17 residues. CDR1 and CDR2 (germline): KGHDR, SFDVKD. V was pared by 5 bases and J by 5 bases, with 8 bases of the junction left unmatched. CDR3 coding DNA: TGTGCCACCAGTGTCACGACAGGGGGCGAAGATAATTCACCCCTCCACTTT. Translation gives CATSVTTGGEDNSPLHF.

In nucleotides, the CDR3 is TGTGCCAGCAGCTTAGGCCGTGGCGGTGATTACAATGAGCAGTTCTTC. Protein product: CASSLGRGGDYNEQFF. The chain combines TRBV7-3 with TRBJ2-1; D remains ambiguous. Germline assignment: CDR1 SGHTA and CDR2 FQGTGA. This CDR3 has 16 amino acids. V was shortened by 2 bases and J by 4 bases, with 15 bases between the two germline ends. The complete variable domain, with remaining parts taken from reference TRBV7-3 and TRBJ2-1, reads GAGVSQTPSNKVTEKGKYVELRCDPISGHTALYWYRQSLGQGPEFLIYFQGTGAADDSGLPNDRFFAVRPEGSVSTLKIQRTERGDSAVYLCASSLGRGGDYNEQFFGPGTRLTVL.

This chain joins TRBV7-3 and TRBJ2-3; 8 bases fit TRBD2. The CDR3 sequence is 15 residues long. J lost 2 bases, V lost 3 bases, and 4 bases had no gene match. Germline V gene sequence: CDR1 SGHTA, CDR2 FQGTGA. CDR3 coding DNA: TGTGCCAGCAGCTTTCAGCGGGGGTTCACAGATACGCAGTATTTT. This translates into CASSFQRGFTDTQYF.

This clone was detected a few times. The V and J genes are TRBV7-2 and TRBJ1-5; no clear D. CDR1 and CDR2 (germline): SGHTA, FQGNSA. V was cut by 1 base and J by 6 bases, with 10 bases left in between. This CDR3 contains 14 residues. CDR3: CASSLVGVGQPQHF. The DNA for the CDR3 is TGTGCCAGCAGCTTAGTCGGTGTGGGTCAGCCCCAGCATTTT.